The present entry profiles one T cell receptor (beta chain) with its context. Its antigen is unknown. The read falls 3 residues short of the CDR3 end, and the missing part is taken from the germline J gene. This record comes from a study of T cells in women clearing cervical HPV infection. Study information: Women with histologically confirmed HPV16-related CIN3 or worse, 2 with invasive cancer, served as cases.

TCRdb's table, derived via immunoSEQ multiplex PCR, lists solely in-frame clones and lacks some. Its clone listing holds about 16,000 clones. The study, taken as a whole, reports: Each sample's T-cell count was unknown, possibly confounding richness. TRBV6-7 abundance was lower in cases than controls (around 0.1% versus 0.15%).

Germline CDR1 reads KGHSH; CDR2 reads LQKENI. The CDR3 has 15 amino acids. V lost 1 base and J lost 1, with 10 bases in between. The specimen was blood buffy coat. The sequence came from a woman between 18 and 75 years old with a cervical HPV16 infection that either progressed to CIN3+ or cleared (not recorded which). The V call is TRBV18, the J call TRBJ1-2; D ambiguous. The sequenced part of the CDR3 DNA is TGTGCCAGCTCACCACGGCCCGTCGTTAACTATGGC. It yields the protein CASSPRPVVNYG. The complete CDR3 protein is CASSPRPVVNYGYTF.